The source of this T cell receptor (beta chain) is a study of blood T cell repertoires in COVID-19. Original analysis: Scientists estimated how many nucleated cells there were by amplifying reference gene primers. The protocol was immunoSEQ multiplex PCR, while the TCRdb copy is restricted to in-frame clones and leaves out a portion. Clonal size and the V and J genes are those of that table, whereas D and trimming came from the DNA. The sample lists roughly 140,000 clones; approximately 85% were seen once. Germline V gene data show CDR1 as GTSNPN and CDR2 as SVGIG (reference sequence). Trimming left V 7 bases short and J 0 bases short, with 13 bases between. This CDR3 is built from 15 residues.

The sequence derives from a woman in her sixties or seventies with COVID-19, enrolled during active disease. The specimen sequenced was peripheral blood. This chain uses TRBV30 with TRBJ2-6; D perhaps matches TRBD2 (6 bases). The CDR3 DNA is TGTGCCTACAAGGGACTCTACTCTGGGGCCAACGTCCTGACTTTC. Translating gives CAYKGLYSGANVLTF.